A single sample gave rise to the 14 T cell receptor beta chains below, sequenced in a study of beta chain features in type 1 diabetes (dated by TCRdb to between 2018 and 2020). Libraries were made using the immunoSEQ multiplex PCR assay. The entire amount of isolated RNA was reverse transcribed using the High Capacity cDNA Reverse Transcription Kit, so the sequenced TCRB transcripts were expressed ones. The immuneACCESS repertoire file appears here via TCRdb, limited to in-frame rearrangements. These files lack a portion of the clones; in checked studies, under half of the deficit traces to unresolved V genes, and the cause of the others is not known. The sample has hundreds of thousands of clones on record, 9% to 10% of them singletons. The ten largest clones add up to around 0.031% of the sample. Input material: naive CD4+ T cells from blood. This sample's cell subset or site label indicates: true naive CD4+ T cells. These TCRs come from a woman under 30 in good health.

The chain couples TRBV5-1 to TRBJ2-7, with 14 nucleotides matching TRBD2. The CDR3 is 16 amino acids. V lost 4 bases to trimming and J lost 5 bases; unmatched junction nucleotides: 8. Looked up from germline, CDR1 is SGHRS and CDR2 is YFSETQ. The CDR3 region is CASSSLGLAGAHEQYF. The CDR3 nucleotides are TGCGCCAGCAGCAGCCTGGGACTAGCGGGAGCCCACGAGCAGTACTTC. The full variable domain, completed using reference TRBV5-1 and TRBJ2-7, is KAGVTQTPRYLIKTRGQQVTLSCSPISGHRSVSWYQQTPGQGLQFLFEYFSETQRNKGNFPGRFSGRQFSNSRSEMNVSTLELGDSALYLCASSSLGLAGAHEQYFGPGTRLTVT.

The V call is TRBV29-1, the J call TRBJ1-2; 10 nucleotides agree with TRBD1. V trimming: 4 bases; J trimming: 4 bases; junction bases outside the gene matches: 3. CDR3 length: 13 residues. Germline CDR1 SQVTM, CDR2 ANQGSEA. CDR3 coding DNA: TGCAGCGTTGTAAGGACAGGGGGCTATGGCTACACCTTC. It is translated as CSVVRTGGYGYTF.

This chain joins TRBV6-1 and TRBJ2-5; 8 bases fit TRBD1. Germline CDR1 MNHNS, CDR2 SASEGT. The CDR3 is 13 residues long. V gave up 6 bases and J gave up 2 bases; unmatched junction bases: 2. CDR3 protein: CASRRQGQETQYF. CDR3 in DNA: TGTGCCAGCAGGCGACAGGGGCAAGAGACCCAGTACTTC.

The chain carries TRBV29-1 and TRBJ2-2, with 8 positions matching TRBD1. The CDR3 contains 14 residues. V trimming: 6 bases; J trimming: 4 bases; junction bases outside the gene matches: 7. Germline CDR1 is SQVTM and CDR2 is ANQGSEA. For the CDR3, the DNA is TGCAGCGTCGGACAGGGTACCTTCACCGGGGAGCTGTTTTTT. It is translated as CSVGQGTFTGELFF.

This clone was counted between two and nine times. V is TRBV6-4 and J is TRBJ2-1; weak D call: TRBD2 (6 bases). This CDR3 comprises 15 residues. CDR1 MRHNA and CDR2 SNTAGT come from the germline V gene. The germline V and J ends were trimmed by 8 bases and 4 bases, with 18 bases remaining between them. The CDR3 bases are TGTGCCAGCCGGAGGGAGAACATGGCGTACAATGAGCAGTTCTTC. Protein product: CASRRENMAYNEQFF.

The table lists this clone with a few counts. The J gene is TRBJ2-5, the V gene TRBV2; 9 bases are a match to TRBD2. This CDR3 has 14 amino acids. V dropped 2 bases and J dropped 5; count of bases not matched to a gene: 3. The V gene's germline CDR1 is SNHLY and CDR2 FYNNEI. For the CDR3, the DNA is TGTGCCAGCAGTGAAAGTAGCGGGGGCGAGACCCAGTACTTC. It codes for CASSESSGGETQYF.

This clone was detected only a few times. The chain joins TRBV6-4 to TRBJ2-7; D is ambiguous. This CDR3 has 12 residues. Trimming took off 5 bases at V and 8 bases at J, with 13 bases between the two ends. The germline CDR1 and CDR2 sequences are MRHNA and SNTAGT. As DNA, the CDR3 is TGTGCCAGCAGTCCCCTGCGTATGAAGCAGTACTTC. This sequence encodes CASSPLRMKQYF.

V is TRBV30 and J is TRBJ1-5, with D perhaps matching TRBD1 (6 bases). This CDR3 region has 13 residues. Germline-derived CDR1 and CDR2 are GTSNPN and SVGIG (reference sequence). V gave up 2 bases and J gave up 5 bases, with 10 bases separating them. DNA for the CDR3: TGTGCCTGGAGTTACAGGGTGGATCAGCCCCAGCATTTT. Protein product: CAWSYRVDQPQHF.

This chain connects TRBV27 to TRBJ1-2; TRBD1 matches at 8 bases. In germline, CDR1 is MNHEY, CDR2 SMNVEV (reference sequence). There are 16 residues in the CDR3. The trim removed 4 bases at V and 0 bases at J, leaving 7 bases unmatched. The CDR3 nucleotides read TGTGCCAGCAGTTCCAGGGGGCGCATCCCTAACTATGGCTACACCTTC. Translated, it gives CASSSRGRIPNYGYTF.

J is TRBJ2-3 and V is TRBV6-4; TRBD2 aligns across 7 bases. With V trimmed by 6 bases and J by 1 base, 7 bases remained unmatched. The length of the CDR3 is 15 residues. Germline V CDR1 and CDR2: MRHNA, SNTAGT. For the CDR3, the DNA is TGTGCCAGCAGGCAAGCGGGAAAACGCACAGATACGCAGTATTTT. As protein: CASRQAGKRTDTQYF.

V gene TRBV2 combines with J gene TRBJ1-1, with a possible D match to TRBD1 (5 bases). The CDR3 totals 13 residues. The V end lost 7 bases, the J end lost 4 bases, and 13 bases lay between the germline ends. The germline gives CDR1 SNHLY, CDR2 FYNNEI. The CDR3 bases are TGTGCCAGCATGGGCAGGGTGGGCACTGAAGCTTTCTTT. This sequence encodes CASMGRVGTEAFF. The entire variable domain, with the rest obtained from reference TRBV2 and TRBJ1-1, is as follows: EPEVTQTPSHQVTQMGQEVILRCVPISNHLYFYWYRQILGQKVEFLVSFYNNEISEKSEIFDDQFSVERPDGSNFTLKIRSTKLEDSAMYFCASMGRVGTEAFFGQGTRLTVV.

The chain is built from TRBV5-1 and TRBJ2-1; 8 bases agree with TRBD1. The V gene's germline CDR1 is SGHRS and CDR2 YFSETQ. CDR3 length equals 16 residues. The V segment lost 2 bases and the J segment 0 bases; nucleotides outside the gene matches: 4. The CDR3 DNA follows: TGCGCCAGCAGCTTTTCAGGGGGCAGCTCCTACAATGAGCAGTTCTTC. It yields the protein CASSFSGGSSYNEQFF.

This clone was detected only a few times. The chain recombines TRBV11-2 with TRBJ1-2; no clear D gene. The CDR3 sequence is 14 residues long. Germline V CDR1 and CDR2: SGHAT, FQNNGV. Trimming stripped 0 bases from V and 3 bases from J, with 8 bases between. Written as DNA, the CDR3 is TGTGCCAGCAGCTTAGATAGACATTACTATGGCTACACCTTC. It is translated as CASSLDRHYYGYTF.

The genes are TRBV29-1 and TRBJ1-1; 8 positions agree with TRBD1. Trimming cost V 7 bases and J 5 bases; bases outside gene matches: 9. The germline CDR1 and CDR2 sequences are SQVTM and ANQGSEA. This CDR3 has 13 residues. Here the CDR3 reads CSGRQGLGTEAFF. For the CDR3, the DNA is TGCAGCGGGCGACAGGGGCTTGGGACTGAAGCTTTCTTT.